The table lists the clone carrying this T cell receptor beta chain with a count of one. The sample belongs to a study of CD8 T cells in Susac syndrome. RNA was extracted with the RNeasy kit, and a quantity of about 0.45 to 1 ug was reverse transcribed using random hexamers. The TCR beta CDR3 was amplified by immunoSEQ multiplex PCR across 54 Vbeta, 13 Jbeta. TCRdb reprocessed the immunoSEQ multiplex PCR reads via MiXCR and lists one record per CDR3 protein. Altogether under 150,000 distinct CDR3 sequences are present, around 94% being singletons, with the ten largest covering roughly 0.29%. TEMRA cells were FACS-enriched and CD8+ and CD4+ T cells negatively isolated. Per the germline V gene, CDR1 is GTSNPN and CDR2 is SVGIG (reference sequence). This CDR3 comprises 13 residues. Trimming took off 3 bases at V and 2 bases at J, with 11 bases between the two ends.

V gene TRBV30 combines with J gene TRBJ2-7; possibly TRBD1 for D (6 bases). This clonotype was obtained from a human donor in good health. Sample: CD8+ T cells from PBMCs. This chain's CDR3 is CAWSAGQTYEQYF. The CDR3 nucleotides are TGTGCCTGGAGCGCCGGACAGACCTACGAGCAGTACTTC.